This T cell receptor beta chain was observed in a study of T-cell reconstitution after alpha-beta-depleted transplantation in children. General study results and limits: About two months after transplant, alpha-beta T cells reportedly came from several hundred expanded graft clones. T-cell counts and diversity were attributed mostly to newly produced T cells one year after transplant.

TCRbeta library construction was performed incorporating unique molecular identifiers. TCRdb processed the PCR reads anew with MiXCR; each CDR3 protein has one entry. The sample consists of fewer than 1 million distinct CDR3 sequences, less than 20% of them appearing once. Germline V gene sequence: CDR1 WNHNN, CDR2 SYGVQD (reference sequence). Trimming shortened V by 1 base and J by 0 bases, and 3 bases separated the two germline ends. This CDR3 is built from 13 residues. This clonotype was detected only a few times. What it recognizes is unknown. Material: PBMCs, mostly from graft donor cells, obtained 360 days after TCRalphabeta/CD19-depleted stem cell transplant. The sequence was collected from a male patient younger than 18 who had a stem cell transplant for acute lymphoblastic leukemia, so the T cells may come from the graft donor. The V and J genes are TRBV10-1 and TRBJ1-2; no reliable D call. The CDR3 loop is CASSEWANYGYTF. The CDR3 DNA reads as TGCGCCAGCAGTGAGTGGGCTAACTATGGCTACACCTTC.